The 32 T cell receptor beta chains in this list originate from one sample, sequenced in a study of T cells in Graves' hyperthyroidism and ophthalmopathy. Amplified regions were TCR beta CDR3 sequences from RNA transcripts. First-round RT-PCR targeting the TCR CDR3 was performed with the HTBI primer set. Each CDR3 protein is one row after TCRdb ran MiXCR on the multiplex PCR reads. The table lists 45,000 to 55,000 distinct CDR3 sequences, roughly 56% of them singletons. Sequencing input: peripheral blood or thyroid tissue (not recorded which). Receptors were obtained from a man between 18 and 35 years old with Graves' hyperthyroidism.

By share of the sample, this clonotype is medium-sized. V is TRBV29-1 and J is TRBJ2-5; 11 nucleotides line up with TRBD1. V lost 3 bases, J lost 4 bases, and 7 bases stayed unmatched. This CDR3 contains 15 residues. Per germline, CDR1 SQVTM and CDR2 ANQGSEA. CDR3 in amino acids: CSVEADRGRSETQYF. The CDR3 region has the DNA TGCAGCGTTGAGGCGGACAGGGGGCGCTCAGAGACCCAGTACTTC.

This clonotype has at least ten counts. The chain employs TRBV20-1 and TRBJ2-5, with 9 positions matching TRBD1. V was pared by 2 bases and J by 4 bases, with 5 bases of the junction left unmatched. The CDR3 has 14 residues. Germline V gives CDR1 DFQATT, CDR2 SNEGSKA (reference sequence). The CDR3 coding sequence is TGCAGTGCTAGACCGGGACAGGGTGGAGAGACCCAGTACTTC. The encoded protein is CSARPGQGGETQYF.

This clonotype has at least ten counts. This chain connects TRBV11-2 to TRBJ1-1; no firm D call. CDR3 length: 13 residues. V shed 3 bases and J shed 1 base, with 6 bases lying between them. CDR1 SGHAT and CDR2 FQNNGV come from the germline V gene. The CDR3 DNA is TGTGCCAGCAGCTTGTCCGGGAACACTGAAGCTTTCTTT. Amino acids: CASSLSGNTEAFF.

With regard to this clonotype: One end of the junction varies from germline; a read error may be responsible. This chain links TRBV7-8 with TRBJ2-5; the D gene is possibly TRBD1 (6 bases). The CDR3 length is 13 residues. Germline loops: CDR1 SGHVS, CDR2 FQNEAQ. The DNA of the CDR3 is TGTGCCAGCAGTGAAGCAAGAGGGGGTAGGCTTGTATGG. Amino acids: CASSEARGGRLVW.

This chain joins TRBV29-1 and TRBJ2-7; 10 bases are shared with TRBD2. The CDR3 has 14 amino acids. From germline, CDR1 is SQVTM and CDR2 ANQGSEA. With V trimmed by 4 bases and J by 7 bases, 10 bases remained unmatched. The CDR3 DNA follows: TGCAGCGTTGGTACCCCTAGCGGGAGTAGTGAGCAGTACTTC. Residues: CSVGTPSGSSEQYF.

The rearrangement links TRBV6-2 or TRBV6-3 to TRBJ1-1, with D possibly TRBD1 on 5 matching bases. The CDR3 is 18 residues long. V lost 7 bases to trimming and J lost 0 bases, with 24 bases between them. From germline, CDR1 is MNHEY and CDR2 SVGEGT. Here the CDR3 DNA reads TGTGCCAGCATGTCCGGGGCGTACACCGGGGAGCTGAACACTGAAGCTTTCTTT. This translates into CASMSGAYTGELNTEAFF.

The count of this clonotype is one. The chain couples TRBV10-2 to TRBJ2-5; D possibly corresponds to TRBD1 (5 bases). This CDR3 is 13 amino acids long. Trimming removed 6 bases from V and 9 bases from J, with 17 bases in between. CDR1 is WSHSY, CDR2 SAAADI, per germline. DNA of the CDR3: TGCGCCAGCAGAGACGACAGCCATCAGCCCCAGTACTTC. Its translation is CASRDDSHQPQYF.

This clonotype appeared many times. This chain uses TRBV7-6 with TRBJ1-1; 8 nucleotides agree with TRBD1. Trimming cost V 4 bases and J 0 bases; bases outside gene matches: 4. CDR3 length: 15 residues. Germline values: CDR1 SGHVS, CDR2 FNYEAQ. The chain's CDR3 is CASSSRTGMNTEAFF. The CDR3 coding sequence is TGTGCCAGCAGCTCCCGGACAGGGATGAACACTGAAGCTTTCTTT.

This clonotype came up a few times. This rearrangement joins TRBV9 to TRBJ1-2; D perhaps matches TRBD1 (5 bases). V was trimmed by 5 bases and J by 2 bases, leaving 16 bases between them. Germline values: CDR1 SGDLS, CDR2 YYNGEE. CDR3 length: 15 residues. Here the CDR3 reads CASRGDSRNNYGYTF. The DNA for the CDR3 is TGTGCCAGCAGGGGGGACTCCAGAAACAACTATGGCTACACCTTC.

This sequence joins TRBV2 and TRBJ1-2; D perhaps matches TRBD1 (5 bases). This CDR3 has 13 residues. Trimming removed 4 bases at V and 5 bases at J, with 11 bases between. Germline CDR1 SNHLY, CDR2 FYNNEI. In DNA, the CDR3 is TGTGCCAGCAGTGTAGACAGTAGTTATGGCTACACCTTC. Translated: CASSVDSSYGYTF. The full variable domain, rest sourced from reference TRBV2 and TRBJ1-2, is EPEVTQTPSHQVTQMGQEVILRCVPISNHLYFYWYRQILGQKVEFLVSFYNNEISEKSEIFDDQFSVERPDGSNFTLKIRSTKLEDSAMYFCASSVDSSYGYTFGSGTRLTVV.

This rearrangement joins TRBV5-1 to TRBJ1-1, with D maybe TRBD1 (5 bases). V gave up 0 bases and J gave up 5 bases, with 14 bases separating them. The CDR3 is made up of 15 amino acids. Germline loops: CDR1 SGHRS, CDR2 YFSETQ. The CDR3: CASSLVWAGRTEAFF. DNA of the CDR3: TGCGCCAGCAGCTTGGTCTGGGCAGGGAGGACTGAAGCTTTCTTT.

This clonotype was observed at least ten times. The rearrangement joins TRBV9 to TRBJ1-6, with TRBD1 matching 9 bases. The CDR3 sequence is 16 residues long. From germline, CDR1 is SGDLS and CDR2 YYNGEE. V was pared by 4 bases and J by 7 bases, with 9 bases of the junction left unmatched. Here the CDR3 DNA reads TGTGCCAGCAGCCTCTTGGGACAGGGATCAAATTCACCCCTCCACTTT. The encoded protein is CASSLLGQGSNSPLHF.

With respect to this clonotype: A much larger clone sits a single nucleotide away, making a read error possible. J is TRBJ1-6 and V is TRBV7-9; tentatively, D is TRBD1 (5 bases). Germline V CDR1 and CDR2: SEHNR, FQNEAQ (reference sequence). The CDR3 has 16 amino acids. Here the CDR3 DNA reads TGCGCCAGCAGCCAAGGGACTTTTGCTTATATTTCACCCCTCCACTTT. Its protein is CASSQGTFAYISPLHF.

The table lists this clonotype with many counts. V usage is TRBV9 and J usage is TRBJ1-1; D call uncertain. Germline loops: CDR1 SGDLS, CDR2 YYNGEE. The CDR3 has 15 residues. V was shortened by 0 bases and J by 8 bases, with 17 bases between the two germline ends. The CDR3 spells CASSVGTFLGSEAFF. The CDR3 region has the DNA TGTGCCAGCAGCGTAGGTACATTTTTGGGCAGCGAAGCTTTCTTT.

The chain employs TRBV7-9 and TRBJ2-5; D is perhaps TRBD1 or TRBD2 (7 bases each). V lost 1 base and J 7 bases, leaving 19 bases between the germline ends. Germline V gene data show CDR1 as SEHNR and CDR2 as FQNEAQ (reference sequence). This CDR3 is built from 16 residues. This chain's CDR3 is CASSLGTGTASGTQYF. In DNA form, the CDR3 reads TGTGCCAGCAGCTTAGGTACCGGGACAGCTAGCGGGACCCAGTACTTC.

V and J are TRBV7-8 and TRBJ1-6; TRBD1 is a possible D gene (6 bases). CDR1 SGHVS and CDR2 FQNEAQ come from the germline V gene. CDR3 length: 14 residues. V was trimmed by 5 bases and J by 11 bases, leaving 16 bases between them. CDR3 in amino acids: CASSKLGQGTPLHF. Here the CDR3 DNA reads TGTGCCAGCAGCAAACTGGGGCAGGGGACACCCCTCCACTTT. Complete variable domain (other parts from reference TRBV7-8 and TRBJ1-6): GAGVSQSPRYKVAKRGQDVALRCDPISGHVSLFWYQQALGQGPEFLTYFQNEAQLDKSGLPSDRFFAERPEGSVSTLKIQRTQQEDSAVYLCASSKLGQGTPLHFGNGTRLTVT.

CDR3 nucleotide sequence: TGTGCCAGCAGTGGCCCAGGAGAGACCCAGTACTTC. It translates to CASSGPGETQYF. The V gene is TRBV25-1, the J gene TRBJ2-5; no definite D call. There are 12 residues in the CDR3. The germline gives CDR1 MGHDK, CDR2 SYGVNS. V was clipped by 4 bases and J by 4 bases, with 7 bases between them.

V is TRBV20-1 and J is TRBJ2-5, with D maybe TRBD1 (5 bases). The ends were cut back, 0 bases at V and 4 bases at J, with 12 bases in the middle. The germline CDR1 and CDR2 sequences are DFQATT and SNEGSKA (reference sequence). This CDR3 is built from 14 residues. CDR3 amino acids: CSARDGAGGETQYF. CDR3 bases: TGCAGTGCTAGAGATGGGGCAGGCGGAGAGACCCAGTACTTC.

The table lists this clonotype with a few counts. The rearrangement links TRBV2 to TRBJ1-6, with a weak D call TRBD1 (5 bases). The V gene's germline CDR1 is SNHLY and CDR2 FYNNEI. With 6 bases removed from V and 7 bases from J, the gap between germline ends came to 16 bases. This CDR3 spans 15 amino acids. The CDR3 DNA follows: TGTGCCAGCAGAGTCCCGGGACGGGACAATTCACCCCTCCACTTT. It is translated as CASRVPGRDNSPLHF.

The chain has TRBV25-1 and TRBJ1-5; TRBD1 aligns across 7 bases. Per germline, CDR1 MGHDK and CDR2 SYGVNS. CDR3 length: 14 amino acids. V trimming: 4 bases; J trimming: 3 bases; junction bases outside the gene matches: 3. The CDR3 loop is CASSAGGTNQPQHF. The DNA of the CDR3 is TGTGCCAGCAGTGCAGGGGGAACCAATCAGCCCCAGCATTTT.

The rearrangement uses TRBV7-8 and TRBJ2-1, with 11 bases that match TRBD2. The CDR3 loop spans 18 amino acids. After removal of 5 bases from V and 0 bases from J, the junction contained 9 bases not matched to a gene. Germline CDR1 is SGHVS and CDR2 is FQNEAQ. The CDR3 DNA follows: TGTGCCAGCAGCCCACTAGCGGGGGCCCCTAGCTCCTACAATGAGCAGTTCTTC. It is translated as CASSPLAGAPSSYNEQFF.

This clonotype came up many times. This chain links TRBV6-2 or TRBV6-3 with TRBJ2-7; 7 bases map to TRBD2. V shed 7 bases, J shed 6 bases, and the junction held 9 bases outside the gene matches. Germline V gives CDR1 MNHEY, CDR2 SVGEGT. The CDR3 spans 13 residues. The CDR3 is CASIRAGKGEQYF. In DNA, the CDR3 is TGTGCCAGCATCCGAGCGGGAAAGGGCGAGCAGTACTTC.

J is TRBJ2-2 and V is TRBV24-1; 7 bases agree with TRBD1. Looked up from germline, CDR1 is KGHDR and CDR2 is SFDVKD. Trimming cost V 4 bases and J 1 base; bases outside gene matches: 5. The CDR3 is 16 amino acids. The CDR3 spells CATSDRDSLNTGELFF. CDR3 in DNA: TGTGCCACCAGTGACCGGGACAGCCTGAACACCGGGGAGCTGTTTTTT.

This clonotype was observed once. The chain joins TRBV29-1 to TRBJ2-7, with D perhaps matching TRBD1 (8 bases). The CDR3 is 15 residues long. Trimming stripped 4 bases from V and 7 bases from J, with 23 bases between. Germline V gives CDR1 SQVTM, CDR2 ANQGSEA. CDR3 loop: CSVGTGTIGSSEQYF. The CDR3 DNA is TGCAGCGTTGGGACAGGGACTATCGGGAGTAGTGAGCAGTACTTC.

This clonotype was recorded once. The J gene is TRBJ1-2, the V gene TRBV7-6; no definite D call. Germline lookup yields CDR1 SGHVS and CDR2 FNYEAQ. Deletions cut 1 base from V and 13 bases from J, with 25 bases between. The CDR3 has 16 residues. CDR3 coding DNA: TGTGCCAGCAGCTTAGTTTCCGGAGGAGACTTATATAGCTGCACCTTC. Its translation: CASSLVSGGDLYSCTF.

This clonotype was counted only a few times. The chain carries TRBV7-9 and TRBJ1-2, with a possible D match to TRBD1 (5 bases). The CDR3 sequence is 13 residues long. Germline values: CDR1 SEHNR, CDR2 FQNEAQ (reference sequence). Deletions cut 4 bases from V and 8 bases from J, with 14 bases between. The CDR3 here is CASSYGTLSGYTF. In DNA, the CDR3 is TGTGCCAGCAGCTACGGGACTCTGAGCGGCTACACCTTC.

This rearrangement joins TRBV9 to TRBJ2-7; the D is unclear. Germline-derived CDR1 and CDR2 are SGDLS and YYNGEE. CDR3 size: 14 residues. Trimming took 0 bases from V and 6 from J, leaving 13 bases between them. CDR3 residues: CASSVVTTSSEQYF. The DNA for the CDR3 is TGTGCCAGCAGCGTAGTGACAACTTCGAGCGAGCAGTACTTC.

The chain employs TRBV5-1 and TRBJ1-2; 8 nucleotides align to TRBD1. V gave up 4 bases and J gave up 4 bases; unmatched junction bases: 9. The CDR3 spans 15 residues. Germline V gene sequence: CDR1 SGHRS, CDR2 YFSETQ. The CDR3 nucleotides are TGCGCCAGCAGCCCGACAGGGGTACGCGGCTATGGCTACACCTTC. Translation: CASSPTGVRGYGYTF. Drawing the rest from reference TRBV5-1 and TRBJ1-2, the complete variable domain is KAGVTQTPRYLIKTRGQQVTLSCSPISGHRSVSWYQQTPGQGLQFLFEYFSETQRNKGNFPGRFSGRQFSNSRSEMNVSTLELGDSALYLCASSPTGVRGYGYTFGSGTRLTVV.

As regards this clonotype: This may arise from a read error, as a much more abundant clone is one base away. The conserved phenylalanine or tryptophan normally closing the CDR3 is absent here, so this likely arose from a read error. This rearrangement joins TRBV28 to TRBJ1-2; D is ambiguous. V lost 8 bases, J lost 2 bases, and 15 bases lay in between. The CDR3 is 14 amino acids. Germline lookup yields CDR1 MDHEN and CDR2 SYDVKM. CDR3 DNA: TGTGCCAGCCGAAACAGCGGCCGGAACTATGGCTACACCCTC. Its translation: CASRNSGRNYGYTL.

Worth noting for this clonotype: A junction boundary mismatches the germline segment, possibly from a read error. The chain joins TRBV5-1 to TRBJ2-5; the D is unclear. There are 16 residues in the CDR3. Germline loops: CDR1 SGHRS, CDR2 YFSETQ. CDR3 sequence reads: CASSLSIGTDQEAQHF. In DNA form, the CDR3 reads TGCGCCAGCAGCTTGAGTATCGGCACAGACCAAGAGGCCCAGCACTTC.

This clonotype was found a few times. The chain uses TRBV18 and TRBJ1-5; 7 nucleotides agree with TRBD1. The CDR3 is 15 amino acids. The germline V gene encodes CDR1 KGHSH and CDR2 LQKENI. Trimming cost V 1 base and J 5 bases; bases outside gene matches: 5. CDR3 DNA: TGTGCCAGCTCACCACGACAGGGAATAGATCAGCCCCAGCATTTT. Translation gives CASSPRQGIDQPQHF.

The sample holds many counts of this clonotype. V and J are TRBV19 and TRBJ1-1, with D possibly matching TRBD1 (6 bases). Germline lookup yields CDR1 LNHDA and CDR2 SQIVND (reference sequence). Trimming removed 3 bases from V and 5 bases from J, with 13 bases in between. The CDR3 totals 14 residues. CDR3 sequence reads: CASSISQGRTEAFF. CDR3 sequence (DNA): TGTGCCAGTAGTATCTCTCAGGGGAGGACTGAAGCTTTCTTT.